This TCR beta chain was retrieved from a study of T cell responses to AZD1222 COVID-19 vaccine. In regard to this clone: Its cognate antigen is unknown.

Profiled with immunoSEQ multiplex PCR; TCRdb holds only in-frame clones, not every one. The sample lists approximately 130,000 clones, 85% to 90% occurring once. Findings and caveats of the study: Nearly half of spike-specific TCRs reportedly target unmutated variant regions. AZD1222 recipients seropositive at baseline numbered only six or seven.

Germline CDR1 reads SGHTA; CDR2 reads FQGNSA. The CDR3 consists of 16 residues. V lost 0 bases, J lost 4 bases, and 15 bases lay in between. The sequences come from peripheral blood, collected on day 0 of AZD1222 vaccination. The sequence derives from an adult in good health. The V gene is TRBV7-2, the J gene TRBJ2-5; possibly TRBD1 for D (7 bases). CDR3 loop: CASSLAHAGGGETQYF. In DNA form, the CDR3 reads TGTGCCAGCAGCTTAGCTCACGCAGGGGGAGGAGAGACCCAGTACTTC.